There are a few counts of the clone carrying this T cell receptor beta chain. Its antigen is still unknown. The germline CDR1 and CDR2 sequences are SNHLY and FYNNEI. The CDR3 is 11 residues long. The V end lost 8 bases, the J end lost 8 bases, and 12 bases lay between the germline ends. The source of the sample is a study of beta chain features in type 1 diabetes. Study-wide points: Diminished insertions and augmented deletions at VDJ junctions characterized type 1 diabetes patients. Patients and controls would share equally any PCR tilt toward shorter templates.

Sequencing targeted expressed TCRB transcripts, as all isolated RNA had been reverse transcribed. Roughly 3.57 million reads on average were seen across naive, central memory and regulatory T cell samples. Sequencing used immunoSEQ multiplex PCR; TCRdb keeps in-frame clones, though not all of them. Of fewer than 500,000 clones listed, approximately 15% are singletons. The chain carries TRBV2 and TRBJ1-2; D is unresolved. Sequenced material: naive CD4+ T cells from blood. This sequence was found in a man aged 30 to 39 in good health. This chain's CDR3 is CASVGHGGYTF. In nucleotides, the CDR3 is TGTGCCAGCGTAGGGCACGGCGGCTACACCTTC.